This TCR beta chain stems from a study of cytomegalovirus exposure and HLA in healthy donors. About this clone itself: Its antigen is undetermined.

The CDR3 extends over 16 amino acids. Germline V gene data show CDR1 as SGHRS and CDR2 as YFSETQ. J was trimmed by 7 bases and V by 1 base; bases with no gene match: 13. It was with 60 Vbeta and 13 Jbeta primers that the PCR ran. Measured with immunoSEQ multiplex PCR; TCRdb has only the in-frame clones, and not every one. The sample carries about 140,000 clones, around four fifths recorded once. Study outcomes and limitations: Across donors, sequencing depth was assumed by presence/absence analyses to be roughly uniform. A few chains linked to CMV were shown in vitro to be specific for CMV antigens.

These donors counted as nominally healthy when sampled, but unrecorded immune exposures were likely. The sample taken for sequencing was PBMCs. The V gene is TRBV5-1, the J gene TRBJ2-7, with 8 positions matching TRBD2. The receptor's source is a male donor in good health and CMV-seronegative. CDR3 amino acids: CASSLSPRERGSEQYF. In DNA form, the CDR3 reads TGCGCCAGCAGCTTGTCCCCGCGTGAGCGGGGGAGTGAGCAGTACTTC.